The next 18 T cell receptor beta chains were all read from a single sample in a study of T-cell reconstitution after alpha-beta-depleted transplantation in children. Preparation of the TCRbeta library was carried out with unique molecular identifiers. TCRdb independently ran MiXCR on the PCR reads; one entry per CDR3 protein. There are approximately 230,000 distinct CDR3 sequences in the sample; more than 20% occur only once, and 4.8% lies in the top ten. Sequences were derived from PBMCs, mostly from graft donor cells, sampled 360 days after TCRalphabeta/CD19-depleted stem cell transplant. All receptors come from a female patient under 10 years old who had a stem cell transplant for congenital amegakaryocytic thrombocytopenia, so the T cells may come from the graft donor.

The chain joins TRBV19 to TRBJ2-7; 8 bases are a match to TRBD2. Germline assignment: CDR1 LNHDA and CDR2 SQIVND (reference sequence). J gave up 6 bases and V 1 base, and 5 bases lay outside the gene matches. The CDR3 is 14 residues long. This chain's CDR3 is CASSIASGSIEQYF. The CDR3, as DNA: TGTGCCAGTAGTATAGCAAGCGGGAGCATCGAGCAGTACTTC.

The genes are TRBV6-1 and TRBJ2-3; D uncertain. This CDR3 spans 12 amino acids. The germline V gene encodes CDR1 MNHNS and CDR2 SASEGT. V gave up 2 bases and J gave up 3 bases, with 3 bases separating them. CDR3 residues: CASSELTDTQYF. The CDR3 DNA follows: TGTGCCAGCAGTGAATTGACAGATACGCAGTATTTT.

The chain's CDR3 is CASSLGVSRTDTQYF. The CDR3 DNA follows: TGTGCCAGCAGCTTAGGAGTTTCTCGCACAGATACGCAGTATTTT. J is TRBJ2-3 and V is TRBV7-7; the D is unclear. This CDR3 has 15 residues. With 1 base removed from V and 1 base from J, the gap between germline ends came to 9 bases. Germline loops: CDR1 SSHAT, CDR2 FNYEAQ (reference sequence).

This clonotype has only a few counts. The chain has TRBV18 and TRBJ2-7; D gene uncertain. Germline V gives CDR1 KGHSH, CDR2 LQKENI. This CDR3 is built from 12 residues. Trimming stripped 4 bases from V and 3 bases from J, with 7 bases between. CDR3 in amino acids: CASSRGDYEQYF. DNA for the CDR3: TGTGCCAGCTCACGAGGCGACTACGAGCAGTACTTC.

This clonotype was seen a few times. The chain combines TRBV15 with TRBJ2-2; 12 bases are a match to TRBD1. The CDR3 extends over 16 amino acids. Germline V lookup: CDR1 LNHNV, CDR2 YYDKDF (reference sequence). The junction had 3 bases not matched to a gene; V was cut back by 0 bases and J by 7 bases. The CDR3 sequence is CATSRDRDRGLGELFF. The CDR3 nucleotides are TGTGCCACCAGCAGAGATCGGGACAGGGGGCTCGGGGAGCTGTTTTTT.

The chain has TRBV27 and TRBJ2-7, with 10 positions matching TRBD2. Germline CDR1 reads MNHEY; CDR2 reads SMNVEV (reference sequence). The CDR3 runs 17 residues. Unmatched junction bases numbered 12, after V lost 5 bases and J lost 2 bases. This chain's CDR3 is CASSHRTSGVAPYEQYF. DNA for the CDR3: TGTGCCAGCAGTCATCGGACTAGCGGCGTTGCCCCCTACGAGCAGTACTTC.

The chain is built from TRBV20-1 and TRBJ2-3, with TRBD2 identical over 8 bases. Germline CDR1 DFQATT, CDR2 SNEGSKA (reference sequence). With V trimmed by 0 bases and J by 6 bases, 8 bases remained unmatched. The CDR3 extends over 15 amino acids. In nucleotides, the CDR3 is TGCAGTGCTAGAGATCTGGGACTAGGAGCCGATACGCAGTATTTT. Translating it yields CSARDLGLGADTQYF.

This clonotype was picked up many times. The CDR3 DNA sequence: TGTGCCATCAGTGACTACTACAATGAGCAGTTCTTC. As protein: CAISDYYNEQFF. This chain joins TRBV10-3 and TRBJ2-1; D remains unclear. Per germline, CDR1 ENHRY and CDR2 SYGVKD. This CDR3 has 12 residues. V was shortened by 3 bases and J by 3 bases, with 3 bases between the two germline ends.

In its sample, this clonotype was seen a few times. The chain uses TRBV2 and TRBJ1-1; the D is unclear. Germline loops: CDR1 SNHLY, CDR2 FYNNEI. CDR3 length equals 12 residues. The V and J ends lost 7 bases and 2 bases respectively, with 8 bases between them. This CDR3 reads CASTDTNTEAFF. CDR3 sequence (DNA): TGTGCCAGCACAGACACTAACACTGAAGCTTTCTTT. The full variable domain, with the rest looked up from reference TRBV2 and TRBJ1-1, is EPEVTQTPSHQVTQMGQEVILRCVPISNHLYFYWYRQILGQKVEFLVSFYNNEISEKSEIFDDQFSVERPDGSNFTLKIRSTKLEDSAMYFCASTDTNTEAFFGQGTRLTVV.

Concerning this clonotype: A read error may produce the germline difference seen at one junction end. V usage is TRBV7-9 and J usage is TRBJ2-2; 9 bases align to TRBD2. This CDR3 is built from 14 residues. The germline V gene has CDR1 SEHNR and CDR2 FQNEAQ (reference sequence). This CDR3 reads CASTWTSAAGELFF. The CDR3 DNA reads as TGTGCCAGCACCTGGACTAGCGCGGCCGGTGAGCTGTTTTTT.

The chain employs TRBV30 and TRBJ2-2; D ambiguous. The CDR3 covers 14 residues. The V and J ends lost 0 bases and 2 bases respectively, with 7 bases between them. The germline CDR1 and CDR2 sequences are GTSNPN and SVGIG (reference sequence). CDR3 coding DNA: TGTGCCTGGAGTGTCCTCGGAAACACCGGGGAGCTGTTTTTT. This codes for CAWSVLGNTGELFF.

Regarding this clonotype: One end of the junction is discordant with germline, which a read error may explain. CDR3 in amino acids: CASRLVARADTQYF. CDR3 nucleotides: TGCGCCAGCAGATTGGTCGCGCGCGCAGATACGCAGTATTTT. J is TRBJ2-3 and V is TRBV5-1; unclear D gene. Germline-derived CDR1 and CDR2 are SGHRS and YFSETQ. The CDR3 has 14 amino acids.

The chain recombines TRBV24-1 with TRBJ2-3; 9 bases map to TRBD1. The CDR3 is 17 amino acids. Per the germline V gene, CDR1 is KGHDR and CDR2 is SFDVKD. V shed 3 bases and J 5 bases; nucleotides not matched to a gene: 11. CDR3 bases: TGTGCCACCAGTGATATAGGGACAGGGAGAGGTGGAGATACGCAGTATTTT. This sequence encodes CATSDIGTGRGGDTQYF.

This chain joins TRBV20-1 and TRBJ2-3; D is ambiguous. Germline V gene data show CDR1 as DFQATT and CDR2 as SNEGSKA (reference sequence). V gave up 1 base and J gave up 2 bases, with 13 bases separating them. The CDR3 sequence is 15 residues long. CDR3 residues: CSARGRFEPTDTQYF. The CDR3 DNA is TGCAGTGCTAGAGGTCGGTTCGAGCCCACAGATACGCAGTATTTT.

This clonotype came up a few times. The J gene is TRBJ2-1, the V gene TRBV29-1; possible D gene TRBD1, 6 bases. Trimming took 6 bases from V and 2 from J, leaving 17 bases between them. CDR1 SQVTM and CDR2 ANQGSEA come from the germline V gene. This CDR3 comprises 15 residues. The CDR3 DNA sequence: TGCAGCGTAACAAAGAGGGGGAGCCCCTACAATGAGCAGTTCTTC. It codes for CSVTKRGSPYNEQFF.

The CDR3 nucleotides read TGCGCCAGCAGCTGGGGGACTAGCGGGGGGGAGACCCAGTACTTC. Protein product: CASSWGTSGGETQYF. The chain is built from TRBV5-1 and TRBJ2-5; TRBD2 matches 15 bases. CDR1 is SGHRS, CDR2 YFSETQ, per germline. V lost 3 bases, J lost 5 bases, and 2 bases stayed unmatched. The CDR3 runs to 15 residues.

This clonotype was recorded at least ten times. The genes are TRBV6-2 or TRBV6-3 and TRBJ2-7; D ambiguous. CDR1 and CDR2 from the germline V gene are MNHEY and SVGEGT. With 0 bases removed from V and 4 bases from J, the gap between germline ends came to 4 bases. This CDR3 has 12 residues. The CDR3 sequence is CASSYSTYEQYF. CDR3 nucleotide sequence: TGTGCCAGCAGTTACTCGACGTACGAGCAGTACTTC.

This clonotype turned up a few times. V usage is TRBV7-6 and J usage is TRBJ1-5, with a weak D call TRBD1 (6 bases). The CDR3 runs 13 residues. Germline V CDR1 and CDR2: SGHVS, FNYEAQ. V was clipped by 1 base and J by 7 bases, with 8 bases between them. CDR3 sequence: CASSLGGAQPQHF. DNA of the CDR3: TGTGCCAGCAGCTTAGGGGGGGCCCAGCCCCAGCATTTT.